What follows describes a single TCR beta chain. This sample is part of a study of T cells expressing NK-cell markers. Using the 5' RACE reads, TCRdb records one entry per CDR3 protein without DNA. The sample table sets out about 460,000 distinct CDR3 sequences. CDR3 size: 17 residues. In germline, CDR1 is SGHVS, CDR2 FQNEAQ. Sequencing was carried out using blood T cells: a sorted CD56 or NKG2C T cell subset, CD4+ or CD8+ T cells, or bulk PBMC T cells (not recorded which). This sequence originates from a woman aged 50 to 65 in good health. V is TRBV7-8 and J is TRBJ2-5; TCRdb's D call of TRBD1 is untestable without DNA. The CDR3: CASSLGVRRGSIETQYF.